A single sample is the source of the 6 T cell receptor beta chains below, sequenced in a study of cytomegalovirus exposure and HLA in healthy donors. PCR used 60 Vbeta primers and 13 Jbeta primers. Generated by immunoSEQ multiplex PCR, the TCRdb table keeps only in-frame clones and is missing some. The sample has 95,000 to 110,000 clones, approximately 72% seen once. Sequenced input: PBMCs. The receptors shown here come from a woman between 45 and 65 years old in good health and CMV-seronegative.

CDR3 sequence reads: CASSLEGRRGNEQFF. The CDR3 nucleotides read TGTGCCAGCAGCTTAGAAGGCAGGAGGGGCAATGAGCAGTTCTTC. V usage is TRBV11-2 and J usage is TRBJ2-1; maybe TRBD2 (6 bases). The CDR3 has 15 amino acids. V dropped 0 bases and J dropped 6 bases, with 12 bases sitting between them. Per germline, CDR1 SGHAT and CDR2 FQNNGV.

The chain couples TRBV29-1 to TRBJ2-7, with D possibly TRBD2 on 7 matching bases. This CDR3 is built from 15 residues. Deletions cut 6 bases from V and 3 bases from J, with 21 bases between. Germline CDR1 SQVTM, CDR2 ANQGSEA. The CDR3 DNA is TGCAGCGTAAAAGCGGGTGCGGGGGCAGACTACGAGCAGTACTTC. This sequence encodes CSVKAGAGADYEQYF.

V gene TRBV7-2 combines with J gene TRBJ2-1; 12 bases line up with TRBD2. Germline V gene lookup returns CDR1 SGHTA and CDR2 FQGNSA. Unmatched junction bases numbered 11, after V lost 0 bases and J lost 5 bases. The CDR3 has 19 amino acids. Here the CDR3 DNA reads TGTGCCAGCAGCTTAGCGCCGACTAGCGGGGGTCCAACAAACAATGAGCAGTTCTTC. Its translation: CASSLAPTSGGPTNNEQFF. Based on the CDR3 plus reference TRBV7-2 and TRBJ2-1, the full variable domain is GAGVSQSPSNKVTEKGKDVELRCDPISGHTALYWYRQSLGQGLEFLIYFQGNSAPDKSGLPSDRFSAERTGGSVSTLTIQRTQQEDSAVYLCASSLAPTSGGPTNNEQFFGPGTRLTVL.

DNA for the CDR3: TGTGCCAGCAGTCTACTACGGCGTGAGCAGTTCTTC. Translated: CASSLLRREQFF. The rearrangement uses TRBV2 and TRBJ2-1; D gene unclear. V lost 5 bases and J lost 9, with 11 bases in between. The CDR3 contains 12 residues. Looked up from germline, CDR1 is SNHLY and CDR2 is FYNNEI. The whole variable domain, filled in from reference TRBV2 and TRBJ2-1, reads EPEVTQTPSHQVTQMGQEVILRCVPISNHLYFYWYRQILGQKVEFLVSFYNNEISEKSEIFDDQFSVERPDGSNFTLKIRSTKLEDSAMYFCASSLLRREQFFGPGTRLTVL.

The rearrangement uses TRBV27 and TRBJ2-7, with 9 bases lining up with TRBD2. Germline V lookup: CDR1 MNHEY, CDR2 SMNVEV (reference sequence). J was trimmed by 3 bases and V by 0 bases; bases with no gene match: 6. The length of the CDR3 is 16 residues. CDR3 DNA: TGTGCCAGCAGTTTATCGATAGGAGCGGGAGGCTACGAGCAGTACTTC. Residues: CASSLSIGAGGYEQYF.

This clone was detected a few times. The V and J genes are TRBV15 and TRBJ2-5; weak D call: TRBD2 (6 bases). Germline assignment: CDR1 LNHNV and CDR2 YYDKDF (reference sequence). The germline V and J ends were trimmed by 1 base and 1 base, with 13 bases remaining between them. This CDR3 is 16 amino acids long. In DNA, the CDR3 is TGTGCCACCAGCAGAGGGGGAGCGGAGGGCCAAGAGACCCAGTACTTC. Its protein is CATSRGGAEGQETQYF.